This T cell receptor beta chain was sequenced during a study of blood T cell repertoires in COVID-19. Study-wide context: Both acute and convalescent COVID-19 samples were obtained from the United States, Italy and Spain. The cDNA or gDNA used as material had been derived from T cells, B-cell-depleted T cells, or PBMCs.

Clones were read by immunoSEQ multiplex PCR, and TCRdb kept only the in-frame ones, dropping some. The sample lists roughly 250,000 clones, about 90% occurring once. While infection was still active, Seattle patients were enrolled and then followed longitudinally. CDR1 and CDR2 from the germline V gene are LGHNA and YNFKEQ. There are 18 residues in the CDR3. V gave up 3 bases and J gave up 3 bases; unmatched junction bases: 16. V is TRBV4-2 and J is TRBJ1-1; 7 nucleotides agree with TRBD1. Sequencing was performed on peripheral blood. The sequence came from a person aged 18 to 35 with COVID-19, enrolled during active disease. The CDR3: CASSHNDRAGTVYTEAFF. The DNA for the CDR3 is TGTGCCAGCAGCCACAACGACAGGGCTGGGACTGTTTACACTGAAGCTTTCTTT.